What follows are 21 T cell receptor beta chains derived from one specimen sequenced in a study of T cells in women clearing cervical HPV infection. The repertoire was sequenced with immunoSEQ multiplex PCR; TCRdb's copy has only in-frame clones and lacks some. Its table records 35,000 to 45,000 clones. Source material: blood buffy coat. The source is a woman aged 18-69 years with a cervical HPV16 infection that either progressed to CIN3+ or cleared (not recorded which).

As to this clone: The sequenced fragment ends 3 residues before the CDR3 boundary, so the rest is inferred from the germline J gene. This chain links TRBV30 with TRBJ2-3; 13 nucleotides align to TRBD2. CDR3 size: 17 residues. Germline CDR1 reads GTSNPN; CDR2 reads SVGIG (reference sequence). CDR3 amino acids: CAWSVWRTSGSGETQYF. Incomplete CDR3 DNA: TGTGCCTGGAGTGTATGGAGGACTAGCGGGAGCGGGGAGACG.

Regarding this clone: The read halts 3 residues ahead of the CDR3 end, with the missing end drawn from the germline J gene. The rearrangement joins TRBV12-3 or TRBV12-4 to TRBJ2-7, with D maybe TRBD1 (6 bases). The CDR3 sequence is 13 residues long. The V end was cut by 3 bases, the J end by 5 bases, with 11 bases between. The CDR3 sequence is CASSLGAIDEQYF. The CDR3 DNA, read in part, is TGTGCCAGCAGTTTGGGGGCTATCGACGAG.

Concerning this clone: The read stops 3 residues short of the end of the CDR3; the missing end is completed from the germline J gene. The genes are TRBV19 and TRBJ1-2; 9 nucleotides agree with TRBD1. Germline V CDR1 and CDR2: LNHDA, SQIVND (reference sequence). This CDR3 comprises 13 residues. The CDR3 loop is CASSTQGANDYTF. Incomplete CDR3 DNA: TGTGCCAGTAGTACACAGGGGGCCAACGAC.

Comments on this clone: The sequence runs out 3 residues before the end of the CDR3; the remainder is reconstructed from the germline J gene. J is TRBJ1-6 and V is TRBV11-2; perhaps TRBD1 as D (6 bases). CDR1 SGHAT and CDR2 FQNNGV come from the germline V gene. Trimming stripped 2 bases from V and 10 bases from J, with 12 bases between. CDR3 length equals 14 residues. CDR3 protein: CASSLSQGSSPLHF. The sequenced part of the CDR3 DNA is TGTGCCAGCAGCTTATCGCAGGGGTCCTCACCC.

About this clone itself: Read data end 3 residues before the CDR3 end; the end is taken from the germline J gene. The V call is TRBV14, the J call TRBJ1-1; D might be TRBD1 (5 bases). CDR1 and CDR2 (germline): SGHDN, FVKESK. V was shortened by 0 bases and J by 1 base, with 12 bases between the two germline ends. This CDR3 is 16 amino acids long. CDR3 DNA, as far as it was read: TGTGCCAGCAGCCAAGATTGGGGCAGGACGAACACTGAA. It encodes CASSQDWGRTNTE. The whole CDR3 region reads CASSQDWGRTNTEAFF.

Turning to this clone: The read terminates 3 residues before the CDR3 end, so the remaining end is supplied by the germline J gene. The rearrangement joins TRBV11-3 to TRBJ2-5; 9 bases line up with TRBD1. Per germline, CDR1 SGHNT and CDR2 YENEEA. The CDR3 runs 14 residues. V lost 4 bases, J lost 2 bases, and 2 bases stayed unmatched. The CDR3 here is CASSSGTGQETQYF. CDR3 DNA (partial): TGTGCCAGCAGCTCGGGGACAGGGCAAGAGACC. The whole variable domain, filled in from reference TRBV11-3 and TRBJ2-5, reads EAGVVQSPRYKIIEKKQPVAFWCNPISGHNTLYWYLQNLGQGPELLIRYENEEAVDDSQLPKDRFSAERLKGVDSTLKIQPAELGDSAVYLCASSSGTGQETQYFGPGTRLLVL.

As regards this clone: The read terminates 3 residues ahead of where the CDR3 ends, so the germline J gene completes it. The V call is TRBV15, the J call TRBJ1-5; TRBD1 might be the D (5 bases). The CDR3 runs to 14 residues. Trimming removed 0 bases at V and 4 bases at J, with 7 bases between. Germline V CDR1 and CDR2: LNHNV, YYDKDF (reference sequence). CDR3 DNA (partial): TGTGCCACCAGCAGAGAAGACAGAAATCAGCCC. Protein sequence: CATSREDRNQP. The complete CDR3 sequence is CATSREDRNQPQHF.

For this clone: The read finishes 3 residues shy of the CDR3 end, and the germline J gene is used to complete it. The chain links TRBV20-1 to TRBJ2-1, with D unclear. The CDR3 extends over 14 amino acids. The V end was cut by 6 bases, the J end by 8 bases, with 20 bases between. The germline gives CDR1 DFQATT, CDR2 SNEGSKA (reference sequence). The CDR3: CSAAHDFPGYEQFF. The sequenced part of the CDR3 DNA is TGCAGTGCCGCACACGACTTCCCCGGGTATGAG.

Turning to this clone: The CDR3 end is not reached by the read, which stops 3 residues before it; the germline J gene fills it in. The chain uses TRBV30 and TRBJ1-6; perhaps TRBD1 as D (5 bases). The CDR3 has 15 residues. V lost 2 bases, J lost 5 bases, and 13 bases lay in between. Germline lookup yields CDR1 GTSNPN and CDR2 SVGIG (reference sequence). The CDR3 reads CAWSSDSRNNSPLHF. The sequenced CDR3 bases are TGTGCCTGGAGTTCAGACAGCAGAAATAATTCACCC.

Turning to this clone: The CDR3 goes on 3 residues after the read ends, and that part is filled in from the germline J gene. The rearrangement joins TRBV7-9 to TRBJ2-2; the match to TRBD2 covers 9 bases. The CDR3 extends over 15 amino acids. The V gene end was trimmed by 6 bases and the J gene end by 3 bases; junction bases not matched to a gene: 5. Germline V gene lookup returns CDR1 SEHNR and CDR2 FQNEAQ (reference sequence). CDR3 bases read: TGTGCCAGCAGATCTAGCGGGGCCGACACCGGGGAG. It translates to CASRSSGADTGE. The full-length CDR3 reads as CASRSSGADTGELFF.

Remarks on this clone: The read halts 3 residues ahead of the CDR3 end, with the missing end drawn from the germline J gene. V and J are TRBV13 and TRBJ2-1, with no clear D. Germline V gene sequence: CDR1 PRHDT, CDR2 FYEKMQ (reference sequence). The CDR3 sequence is 15 residues long. Deletions cut 0 bases from V and 4 bases from J, with 10 bases between. The CDR3 reads CASSLGLVAYNEQFF. CDR3 DNA (partial): TGTGCCAGCAGCTTAGGCCTAGTGGCTTACAATGAG.

The CDR3 reads CASGPFYEQYF. Partial CDR3 DNA: TGTGCCAGCGGCCCGTTCTACGAG. J is TRBJ2-7 and V is TRBV7-9; the D is unclear. The read terminates 3 residues before the CDR3 end, so the remaining end is supplied by the germline J gene. The germline V gene has CDR1 SEHNR and CDR2 FQNEAQ (reference sequence). V lost 8 bases and J lost 3, with 8 bases in between. The CDR3 covers 11 residues.

To note about this clone: Sequencing ends 3 residues short of the CDR3 end; the germline J gene provides the rest. The chain joins TRBV30 to TRBJ2-7; 11 bases line up with TRBD2. The J segment lost 5 bases and the V segment lost 2 bases, leaving 5 bases of the junction unmatched. Looked up from germline, CDR1 is GTSNPN and CDR2 is SVGIG (reference sequence). The CDR3 loop spans 14 amino acids. CDR3 DNA (partial): TGTGCCTGGAGTTACGGGACTAGCGGAAACGAG. Translation: CAWSYGTSGNE. The entire CDR3 protein reads CAWSYGTSGNEQYF.

This CDR3 is CAWSVWGGGSGANVLFF. Incomplete CDR3 DNA: TGTGCCTGGAGTGTTTGGGGTGGGGGCTCTGGGGCCAACGTG. The chain recombines TRBV30 with TRBJ2-2, with D perhaps TRBD1 (6 bases). The DNA ends 3 residues before the CDR3 does, and the rest of the CDR3 is filled in from the germline J gene. CDR3 length: 17 residues. Germline lookup yields CDR1 GTSNPN and CDR2 SVGIG (reference sequence). The whole variable domain, remainder taken from reference TRBV30 and TRBJ2-2, is SQTIHQWPATLVQPVGSPLSLECTVEGTSNPNLYWYRQAAGRGLQLLFYSVGIGQISSEVPQNLSASRPQDRQFILSSKKLLLSDSGFYLCAWSVWGGGSGANVLFFGEGSRLTVL.

Comments on this clone: The read is 3 residues too short to cover the CDR3 end, so that end is filled in from the germline J gene. The genes are TRBV5-1 and TRBJ2-1; 8 bases agree with TRBD2. The CDR3 is 16 amino acids. Germline CDR1 and CDR2: SGHRS and YFSETQ. V lost 0 bases to trimming and J lost 5 bases; unmatched junction nucleotides: 7. The CDR3 DNA, read in part, is TGCGCCAGCAGCTTGGACGGTAGCGGGATCAACAATGAG. Protein product: CASSLDGSGINNE. The CDR3, in full, reads CASSLDGSGINNEQFF.

Details on this clone: The CDR3 extends 3 residues past the end of the read, so its final part is completed from the germline J gene. The chain links TRBV6-2 or TRBV6-3 to TRBJ2-7, with 10 bases lining up with TRBD1. Germline trimming cut 2 bases from V and 4 bases from J; bases unmatched to any gene: 2. This CDR3 has 14 residues. From germline, CDR1 is MNHEY and CDR2 SVGEGT. The CDR3 loop reads CASSYDRGRYEQYF. CDR3 DNA (partial): TGTGCCAGCAGTTACGACAGGGGGCGATACGAG.

Concerning this clone itself: The sequenced fragment ends 3 residues before the CDR3 boundary, so the rest is inferred from the germline J gene. The chain joins TRBV2 to TRBJ1-2; D uncertain. Per germline, CDR1 SNHLY and CDR2 FYNNEI. The length of the CDR3 is 14 residues. Partial CDR3 DNA: TGTGCCAGCACCAAGCGGGAAACGAGGAATGAC. The encoded protein is CASTKRETRND. The full CDR3 protein reads CASTKRETRNDYTF.

Concerning this clone: The read terminates 3 residues before the CDR3 end, so the remaining end is supplied by the germline J gene. The chain couples TRBV6-4 to TRBJ2-6, with 7 bases lining up with TRBD2. This CDR3 is 15 amino acids long. CDR1 and CDR2 (germline): MRHNA, SNTAGT. J gave up 1 base and V 7 bases, and 4 bases lay outside the gene matches. CDR3 DNA (partial): TGTGCCAGCACCCCGGGGGGTTCTGGGGCCAACGTC. As protein: CASTPGGSGANV. The whole CDR3 sequence reads CASTPGGSGANVLTF.

In regard to this clone: The read ends 3 residues shy of where the CDR3 ends; the end is completed using the germline J gene. The chain has TRBV7-9 and TRBJ1-2; TRBD1 might be the D (5 bases). Trimming pared 5 bases from V and 2 bases from J, leaving 12 bases between. The CDR3 is made up of 14 amino acids. Germline loops: CDR1 SEHNR, CDR2 FQNEAQ (reference sequence). The sequenced part of the CDR3 DNA is TGTGCCAGCAGCAACCTTGGGGCCAACTATGGC. It is translated as CASSNLGANYG. The whole CDR3 sequence reads CASSNLGANYGYTF.

With respect to this clone: The CDR3 is cut off 3 residues early in the read; its end comes from the germline J gene. J is TRBJ2-3 and V is TRBV18; D remains ambiguous. Germline V CDR1 and CDR2: KGHSH, LQKENI. The CDR3 runs to 14 residues. The DNA read from the CDR3 is TGTGCCAGCTCACCAGCAGTCGAAAGTGAGACG. Protein: CASSPAVESET. The complete CDR3 sequence is CASSPAVESETQYF. Full variable domain (remainder filled in from reference TRBV18 and TRBJ2-3): NAGVMQNPRHLVRRRGQEARLRCSPMKGHSHVYWYRQLPEEGLKFMVYLQKENIIDESGMPKERFSAEFPKEGPSILRIQQVVRGDSAAYFCASSPAVESETQYFGPGTRLTVL.

As to this clone: The read falls 3 residues short of the CDR3 end, and the missing part is taken from the germline J gene. The gene calls are TRBV2 and TRBJ1-2; D perhaps matches TRBD1 (5 bases). The CDR3 runs 14 residues. In germline, CDR1 is SNHLY, CDR2 FYNNEI. The CDR3 protein is CASSERGPLGGYTF. The CDR3 bases that were read are TGTGCCAGCAGTGAGCGGGGACCCCTGGGAGGC. Complete variable domain (other parts from reference TRBV2 and TRBJ1-2): EPEVTQTPSHQVTQMGQEVILRCVPISNHLYFYWYRQILGQKVEFLVSFYNNEISEKSEIFDDQFSVERPDGSNFTLKIRSTKLEDSAMYFCASSERGPLGGYTFGSGTRLTVV.